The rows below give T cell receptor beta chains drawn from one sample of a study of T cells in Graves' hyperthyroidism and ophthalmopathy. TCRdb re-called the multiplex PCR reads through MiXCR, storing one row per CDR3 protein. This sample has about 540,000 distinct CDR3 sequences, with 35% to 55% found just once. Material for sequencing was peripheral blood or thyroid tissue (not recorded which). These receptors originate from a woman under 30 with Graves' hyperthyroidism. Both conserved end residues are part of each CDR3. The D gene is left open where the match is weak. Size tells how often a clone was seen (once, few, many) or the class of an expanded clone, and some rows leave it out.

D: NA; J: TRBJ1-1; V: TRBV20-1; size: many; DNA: TGCAGTGCTACCCCCGGACGGTTGAACACTGAAGCTTTCTTT; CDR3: CSATPGRLNTEAFF
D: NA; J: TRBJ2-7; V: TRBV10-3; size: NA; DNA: TGTGCCATCACTGAGACGTACGAGCAGTACTTC; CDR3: CAITETYEQYF
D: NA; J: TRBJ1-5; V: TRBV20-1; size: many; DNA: TGCAGTGCTACGCGGGGATTAGGGAATCAGCCCCAGCATTTT; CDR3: CSATRGLGNQPQHF
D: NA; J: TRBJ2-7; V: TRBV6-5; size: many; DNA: TGTGCCAGCAGAGGGGCCTCCTACGAGCAGTACTTC; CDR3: CASRGASYEQYF
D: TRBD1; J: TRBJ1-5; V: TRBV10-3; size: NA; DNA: TGTGCCATCAGTGACGGGACAGGCGACTTACAGCCCCAGCATTTT; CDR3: CAISDGTGDLQPQHF
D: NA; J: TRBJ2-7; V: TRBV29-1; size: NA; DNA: TGCAGCTTAGGCAGGGGGGGCTACGAGCAGTACTTC; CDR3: CSLGRGGYEQYF
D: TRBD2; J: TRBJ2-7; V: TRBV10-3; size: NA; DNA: TGTGCCATCAGTGCCTGGACTAGCGGGGCCTACGAGCAGTACTTC; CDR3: CAISAWTSGAYEQYF
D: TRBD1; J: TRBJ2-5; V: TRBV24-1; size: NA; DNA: TGTGCCCCCAGTGATCCGGGGACAGAACAAGAGACCCAGTACTTC; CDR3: CAPSDPGTEQETQYF
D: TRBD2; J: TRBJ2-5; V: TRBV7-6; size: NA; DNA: TGTGCCAGCAGCCAAGATTTTGTGGGAGGGAGGGAGACCCAGTACTTC; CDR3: CASSQDFVGGRETQYF
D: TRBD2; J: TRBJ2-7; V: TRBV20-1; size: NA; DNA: TGCAGTGCGGAGGGACTAGCGGGAACTTTCTACGAGCAGTACTTC; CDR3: CSAEGLAGTFYEQYF
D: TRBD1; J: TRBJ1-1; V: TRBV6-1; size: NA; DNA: TGTGCCAGCAGGAGAGACAGGGAGGGCACTGAAGCTTTCTTT; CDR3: CASRRDREGTEAFF
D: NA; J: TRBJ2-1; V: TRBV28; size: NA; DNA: TGTGCCAGCAGCCCGACGCGTTACAATGAGCAGTTCTTC; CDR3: CASSPTRYNEQFF
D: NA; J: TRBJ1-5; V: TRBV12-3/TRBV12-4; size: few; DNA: TGTGCCAGCAGTTTGGTGGCAGGGAGCAATCAGCCCCAGCATTTT; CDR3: CASSLVAGSNQPQHF
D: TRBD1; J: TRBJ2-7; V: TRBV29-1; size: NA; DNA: TGCAGCGTTGAAGAACAGGGGAGTAGAATCTACGAGCAGTACTTC; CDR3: CSVEEQGSRIYEQYF
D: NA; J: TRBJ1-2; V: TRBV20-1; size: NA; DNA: TGCAGTGCCCCTCCCCGGCAGGGAAGGAATGGCTACACCTTC; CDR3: CSAPPRQGRNGYTF
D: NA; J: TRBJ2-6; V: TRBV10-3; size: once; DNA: TGTGCCATCAGTGAGTCGAAAGGGTTTTTCTCTGGGGCCAACGTCCTGACTTTC; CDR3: CAISESKGFFSGANVLTF
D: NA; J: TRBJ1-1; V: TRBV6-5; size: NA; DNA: TGTGCCAGCAGTTACTCGGGAATAGTTCTTACGGCTTTCTTT; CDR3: CASSYSGIVLTAFF
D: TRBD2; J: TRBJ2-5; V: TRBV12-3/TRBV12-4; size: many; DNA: TGTGCCAGCAGTTTGGGCGAAGGACTAGACTTCCAAGAGACCCAGTACTTC; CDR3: CASSLGEGLDFQETQYF
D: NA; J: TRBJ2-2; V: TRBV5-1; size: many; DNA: TGCGCCAGCAGCTTGGCTCCTAACACCGGGGAGCTGTTTTTT; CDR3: CASSLAPNTGELFF
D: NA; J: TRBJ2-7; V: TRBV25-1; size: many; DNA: TGTGCCAGCAGTGAATATGGGAGTTCCCGTGACCACGAGCAGTACTTC; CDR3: CASSEYGSSRDHEQYF
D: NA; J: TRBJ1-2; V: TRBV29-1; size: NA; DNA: TGCAGCGTTGAGCGGGGGCCGACGAATGGCTACACCTTC; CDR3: CSVERGPTNGYTF
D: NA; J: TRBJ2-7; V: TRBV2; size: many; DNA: TGTGCCAGCAGTGAAAGGTGGGCACCCCGGAGGACTTACGAGCAGTACTTC; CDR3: CASSERWAPRRTYEQYF
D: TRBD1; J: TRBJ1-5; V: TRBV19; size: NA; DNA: TGTGCCAGTAGTCCCCCAGGGGGGACAGGACGCAATCAGCCCCAGCATTTT; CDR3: CASSPPGGTGRNQPQHF
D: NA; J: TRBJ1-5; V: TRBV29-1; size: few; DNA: TGCAGCGTTGTAGCAGGGAATAGCAATCAGCCCCAGCATTTT; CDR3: CSVVAGNSNQPQHF
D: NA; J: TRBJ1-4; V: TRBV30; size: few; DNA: TGTGCCTGGATGTATACTGGGACACCTGAAAAACTGTTTTTT; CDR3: CAWMYTGTPEKLFF
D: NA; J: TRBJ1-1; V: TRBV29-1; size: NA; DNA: TGCAGCTTGCTCGGGCGGTTGGACACTGAAGCTTTCTTT; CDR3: CSLLGRLDTEAFF
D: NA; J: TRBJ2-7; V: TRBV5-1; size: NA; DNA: TGCGCCAGCGCAAACGGGGCGTCCTCCTACGAGCAGTACTTC; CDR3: CASANGASSYEQYF
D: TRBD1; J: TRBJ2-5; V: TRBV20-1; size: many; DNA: TGCAGTGCTAGAGGGTTCGAGGGACAGGGGCAAGAGACCCAGTACTTC; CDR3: CSARGFEGQGQETQYF
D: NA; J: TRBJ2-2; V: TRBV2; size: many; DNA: TGTGCCAGCACCTATACCTACCTCACCGGGGAGCTGTTTTTT; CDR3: CASTYTYLTGELFF
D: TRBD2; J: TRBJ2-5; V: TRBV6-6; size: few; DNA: TGTGCCAGCAGTAGACTAGCGGGAGGGGGTGAGACCCAGTACTTC; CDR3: CASSRLAGGGETQYF
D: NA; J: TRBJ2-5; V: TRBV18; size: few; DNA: TGTGCCAGCTCACCACAGGGGATGCAAGAGACCCAGTACTTC; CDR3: CASSPQGMQETQYF
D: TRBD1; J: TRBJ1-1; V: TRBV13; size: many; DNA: TGTGCCAGCAGCCCTCTGGGCGACAGGGGGCAAGACGCTGAAGCTTTCTTT; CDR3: CASSPLGDRGQDAEAFF
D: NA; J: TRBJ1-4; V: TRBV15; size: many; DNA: TGTGCCACCGAGGACCGGATTGCAACTAATGAAAAACTGTTTTTT; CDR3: CATEDRIATNEKLFF
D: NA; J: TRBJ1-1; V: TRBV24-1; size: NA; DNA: TGTGCCACCAGTGACCGAGGGGCGCCCACTGAAGCTTTCTTT; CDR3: CATSDRGAPTEAFF
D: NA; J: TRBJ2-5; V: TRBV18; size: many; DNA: TGTGCCAGCTCACCACCGAGTGGGGGAGAGACCCAGTACTTC; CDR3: CASSPPSGGETQYF
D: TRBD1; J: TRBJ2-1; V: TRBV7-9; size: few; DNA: TGTGCCAGCAGCTTGGTAGGGACAGATGAGCAGTTCTTC; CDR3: CASSLVGTDEQFF
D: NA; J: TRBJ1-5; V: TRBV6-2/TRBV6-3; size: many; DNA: TGTGCCAGCAGTTACCCGGATAATCAGCCCCAGCATTTT; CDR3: CASSYPDNQPQHF
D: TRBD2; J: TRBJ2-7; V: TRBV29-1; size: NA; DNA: TGCAGCGTTAGCGGGATCCCCTACGAGCAGTACTTC; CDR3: CSVSGIPYEQYF
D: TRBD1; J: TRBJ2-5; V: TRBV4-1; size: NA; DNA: TGCGCCAGCCGGCCAGACAGGGGGCCTTCGGAGACCCAGTACTTC; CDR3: CASRPDRGPSETQYF
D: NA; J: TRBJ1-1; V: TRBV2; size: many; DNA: TGTGCCAGCAGTCCTCAAGGGGGAGTTGAAGCTTTCTTT; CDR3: CASSPQGGVEAFF
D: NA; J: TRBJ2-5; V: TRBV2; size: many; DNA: TGTGCCAGCAACCCGAGACTCCAAGAGACCCAGTACTTC; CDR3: CASNPRLQETQYF
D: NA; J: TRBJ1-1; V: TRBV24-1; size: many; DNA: TGTGCCACCAGTGACACCGTGGAGGGAGCTTTCTTT; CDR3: CATSDTVEGAFF
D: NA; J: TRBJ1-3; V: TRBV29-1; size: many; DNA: TGCAGCGTTGGGGACTCTTCTGGAAACACCATATATTTT; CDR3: CSVGDSSGNTIYF
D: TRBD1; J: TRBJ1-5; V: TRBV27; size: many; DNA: TGTGCCAGCAGTCGACAGGGGGAGGTCAATCAGCCCCAGCATTTT; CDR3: CASSRQGEVNQPQHF
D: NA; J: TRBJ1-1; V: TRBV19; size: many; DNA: TGTGCCAGTAGTATAGGAATAGGGTCATCTGAAGCTTTCTTT; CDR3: CASSIGIGSSEAFF